This TCR beta chain stems from a study of Graves' ophthalmopathy and Graves' hyperthyroidism. This CDR3 is 17 amino acids long. CDR1 is LNHNV and CDR2 is YYDKDF in the germline V gene (reference sequence). With 3 bases clipped from V and 4 bases from J, the junction kept 14 bases outside the gene matches. This clonotype appeared many times. TCR beta CDR3 amplification used RNA transcripts. Amplification began with first-round RT-PCR using HTBI primers, then second-round multiplex PCR was performed. TCRdb analysed the multiplex PCR reads with MiXCR anew, one entry per CDR3 protein. The top ten hold about 7% of the sample, which has more than 300,000 distinct CDR3 sequences, 15% seen once.

The sample taken for sequencing was peripheral blood. The receptor comes from a woman younger than 30 with stable Graves' hyperthyroidism. V is TRBV15 and J is TRBJ2-7, with 8 bases matching TRBD1. CDR3 nucleotide sequence: TGTGCCACCAGCAGTAGACAGGGGCTACCGGAATCTTACGAGCAGTACTTC. This encodes CATSSRQGLPESYEQYF.